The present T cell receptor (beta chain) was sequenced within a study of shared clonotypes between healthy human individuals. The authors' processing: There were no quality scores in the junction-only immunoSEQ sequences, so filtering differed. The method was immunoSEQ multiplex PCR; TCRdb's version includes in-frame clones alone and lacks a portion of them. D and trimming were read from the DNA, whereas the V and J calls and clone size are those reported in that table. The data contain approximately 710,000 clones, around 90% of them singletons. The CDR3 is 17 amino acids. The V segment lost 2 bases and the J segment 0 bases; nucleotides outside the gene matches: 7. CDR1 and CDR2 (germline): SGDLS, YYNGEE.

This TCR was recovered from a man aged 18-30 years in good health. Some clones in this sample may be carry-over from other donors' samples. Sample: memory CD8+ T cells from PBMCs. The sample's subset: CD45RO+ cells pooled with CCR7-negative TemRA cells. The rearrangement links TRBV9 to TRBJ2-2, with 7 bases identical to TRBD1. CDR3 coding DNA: TGTGCCAGCAGCGTCAATTTAGGGGGCCCGAACACCGGGGAGCTGTTTTTT. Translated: CASSVNLGGPNTGELFF.